Shown below are 3 T cell receptor beta chains from a single sample sequenced in a study of technical replicates of blood from a handful of donors (TCRdb year 2017). Library generation was performed with the immunoSEQ multiplex PCR assay. TCRdb took this table from immuneACCESS and kept in-frame rearrangements with V and J called. Such tables lack part of the clones; where checked against another copy, unresolved V genes explain under half of the gap, and the rest is unexplained. For this sample the table gives around 90,000 clones, of which about 94% were detected only once. Around 0.37% of the sample comes from the top ten. Sequences were obtained from T cells isolated from PBMCs. The receptors stem from a human donor in good health.

The rearrangement links TRBV5-6 to TRBJ2-7; a weak D match, TRBD1 (6 bases). The V end lost 3 bases, the J end lost 0 bases, and 13 bases lay between the germline ends. Germline CDR1 is SGHDT and CDR2 is YYEEEE. The CDR3 length is 15 residues. CDR3 residues: CASSSYREFSYEQYF. The CDR3 DNA reads TGTGCCAGCAGCTCCTACAGGGAGTTCTCCTACGAGCAGTACTTC.

The chain recombines TRBV5-1 with TRBJ1-2, with D possibly TRBD1 on 5 matching bases. Germline values: CDR1 SGHRS, CDR2 YFSETQ. V was clipped by 4 bases and J by 3 bases, with 22 bases between them. This CDR3 spans 17 amino acids. CDR3: CASSLGLLDTGDYGYTF. The DNA for the CDR3 is TGCGCCAGCAGCCTGGGGTTACTGGACACGGGCGACTATGGCTACACCTTC.

V and J are TRBV7-9 and TRBJ2-5, with D possibly matching TRBD2 (5 bases). V was clipped by 5 bases and J by 5 bases, with 15 bases between them. Germline V CDR1 and CDR2: SEHNR, FQNEAQ (reference sequence). CDR3 length: 14 amino acids. The chain's CDR3 is CASSGGAGAETQYF. The CDR3 bases are TGTGCCAGCAGCGGCGGCGCGGGTGCGGAGACCCAGTACTTC.